This T cell receptor beta chain came from a study of T cell clones after liver transplantation. Regarding the study as a whole: Compared with third party-reactive sequences, donor-reactive ones declined more, independent of withdrawal success. A significant post-transplant drop in circulating graft-donor-reactive CD4 TCRbeta sequences occurred in most of the 8 subjects. Conclusions were preliminary, with small, heterogeneous patient groups. Graft donor-reactive T cells may have migrated into the graft rather than being deleted.

Turning to this clone: Its target is not known.

The CDR3 has 13 amino acids. V was shortened by 2 bases and J by 2 bases, with 8 bases between the two germline ends. The V gene's germline CDR1 is SGHDT and CDR2 YYEEEE. Sequencing was performed with immunoSEQ multiplex PCR; in TCRdb, only in-frame clones are kept and a portion is missing. The sample yields about 33,000 clones, 90% to 95% seen once. The clonotype was recovered from a human patient who received a liver transplant. The graft donor may account for some of the T cells. Material: CD8+ T cells from blood, obtained 12 months after liver transplant. The chain recombines TRBV5-6 with TRBJ2-7; D might be TRBD1 (6 bases). This CDR3 is CASSLQGPYEQYF. CDR3 in DNA: TGTGCCAGCAGCTTACAGGGACCCTACGAGCAGTACTTC.